Listed below are T cell receptor beta chains from one sample, sequenced in a study of blood T cell repertoires in COVID-19. Sequenced by immunoSEQ multiplex PCR; TCRdb stores in-frame clones only, minus some. The repertoire holds under 110,000 clones, with 85% to 95% as singletons. The sample comprised peripheral blood. These receptors were collected from a middle-aged man with active COVID-19. The CDR3 runs from the conserved cysteine through the conserved F or W. A D gene is named only where the DNA matches it firmly. The size of a clone is reported for some rows only, either as once, few or many, or as a class for expanded clones.

j_call d_call clone_size v_call cdr3_nt cdr3_aa
TRBJ1-1 . few TRBV2 TGTGCCAGCAGTCTTGGGACACGGAACACTGAAGCTTTCTTT CASSLGTRNTEAFF
TRBJ1-2 TRBD1 once TRBV28 TGTGCCACCTCCCGACAGGGCATGTACTATGGCTACACCTTC CATSRQGMYYGYTF
TRBJ1-2 TRBD1 . TRBV6-6 TGTGCCAGCAGTCCGGGACAGGGTCTCTATGGCTACACCTTC CASSPGQGLYGYTF
TRBJ1-5 . . TRBV4-1 TGCGCCAGCAGCCAAGGGGGGGAGTGGCCCCAGCATTTT CASSQGGEWPQHF
TRBJ2-3 . . TRBV7-9 TGTGCCAGCAGCCGGGACTCGCGTCCCACAGATACGCAGTATTTT CASSRDSRPTDTQYF
TRBJ2-1 TRBD2 . TRBV3-1/TRBV3-2 TGTGCCAGCAGCCAAGGTTTGTCAGGGACTAGCGGGAGAAATGAGCAGTTCTTC CASSQGLSGTSGRNEQFF
TRBJ2-3 TRBD1 . TRBV5-6 TGTGCCAGCAGCCAGACAGGGGAAGGCACAGATACGCAGTATTTT CASSQTGEGTDTQYF
TRBJ1-4 . . TRBV5-8 TGTGCCAGCAGCACGGACACGACATGGGGTGAAAAACTGTTTTTT CASSTDTTWGEKLFF
TRBJ1-5 TRBD1 . TRBV28 TGTGCCAGCGGAAACAGGGGGCGGGTTCAGCCCCAGCATTTT CASGNRGRVQPQHF
TRBJ1-1 TRBD1 . TRBV10-3 TGTGCCTCCCAGGACAGGGAGAACACTGAAGCTTTCTTT CASQDRENTEAFF
TRBJ2-2 . . TRBV10-3 TGTGCCACTGGGTCGAGACAAGACACCGGGGAGCTGTTTTTT CATGSRQDTGELFF
TRBJ1-1 . . TRBV28 TGTGCCAGCAGTAGTTGGGGACACTCTGAAGCTTTCTTT CASSSWGHSEAFF
TRBJ2-5 TRBD1 . TRBV4-2 TGTGCCAGCAGCCCTGGGACAGAAGAGACCCAGTACTTC CASSPGTEETQYF
TRBJ2-2 TRBD2 . TRBV24-1 TGTGCCACCAGTGATTTGCGGACTAGCGATATCACCGGGGAGCTGTTTTTT CATSDLRTSDITGELFF
TRBJ2-1 . . TRBV5-1 TGCGCCAGCAGCACCGGTGGCAGGGTGGGCAATGAGCAGTTCTTC CASSTGGRVGNEQFF
TRBJ2-1 TRBD2 . TRBV6-5 TGTGCCAGCAGTTACAGCGCGGGAGGTGAGCAGTTCTTC CASSYSAGGEQFF
TRBJ1-2 TRBD1 . TRBV5-1 TGCGCCAGCAGCTTGGATACAGGGGTCTCCTCGGGTGGCTACACCTTC CASSLDTGVSSGGYTF
TRBJ1-3 . . TRBV11-2 TGTGCCAGCAGGCATAACCCAGGGTCGTCTGGAAACACCATATATTTT CASRHNPGSSGNTIYF
TRBJ1-2 . many TRBV29-1 TGCAGCGGGGGGGCAGACTATGGCTACACCTTC CSGGADYGYTF
TRBJ2-4 TRBD1 . TRBV7-2 TGTGCCAGCAGCACCCGGGACAGCCAAAACATTCAGTACTTC CASSTRDSQNIQYF
TRBJ2-1 TRBD2 . TRBV3-1/TRBV3-2 TGTGCCAGCAGCCAAGCCGGGGGGGTGAGTTACAATGAGCAGTTCTTC CASSQAGGVSYNEQFF
TRBJ2-1 TRBD2 . TRBV6-6 TGTGCCAGCTCCTCGGGGCGACTAGCGGCCTACAATGAGCAGTTCTTC CASSSGRLAAYNEQFF
TRBJ1-2 . . TRBV4-2 TGTGCCAGCAGCCAATCGTCAGGGTTTGACTATGGCTACACCTTC CASSQSSGFDYGYTF
TRBJ1-3 . . TRBV5-5 TGTGCCAGCAGCTTGGCGGTCCGGGGAAACACCATATATTTT CASSLAVRGNTIYF
TRBJ1-1 . . TRBV10-3 TGTGCCGCCGATAGGGGCGAATTTACTGAAGCTTTCTTT CAADRGEFTEAFF
TRBJ2-3 . once TRBV24-1 TGTGCCACGGGCAGCACAGATACGCAGTATTTT CATGSTDTQYF
TRBJ1-1 . . TRBV29-1 TGCAGCGTTGGCACGGCGGACACTGAAGCTTTCTTT CSVGTADTEAFF
TRBJ2-7 TRBD2 . TRBV19 TGTGCCAGTAGAACGACTAGCGGGAGTTACGAGCAGTACTTC CASRTTSGSYEQYF
TRBJ2-3 . . TRBV7-2 TGTGCCAGCAGCTTAGCGGGGACAACCACAGATACGCAGTATTTT CASSLAGTTTDTQYF
TRBJ1-1 . once TRBV15 TGTGCCGCCGGCCTAGGGGACACTGAAGCTTTCTTT CAAGLGDTEAFF
TRBJ2-1 . . TRBV6-2/TRBV6-3 TGTGCCAGCAGTGTTACGGGGGAGCAGTTCTTC CASSVTGEQFF
TRBJ2-7 TRBD1 . TRBV5-1 TGCGCCAGCCGGCAACGAGTAGGGACAGCCTACGAGCAGTACTTC CASRQRVGTAYEQYF
TRBJ1-1 . . TRBV7-9 TGTGCCAGCAGCTTAGAAGGGGCATTGAACACTGAAGCTTTCTTT CASSLEGALNTEAFF
TRBJ1-1 . . TRBV10-1 TGCGCCAGCAAAATTGGCAGGGGAACTGAAGCTTTCTTT CASKIGRGTEAFF
TRBJ1-1 . . TRBV5-1 TGCGCCAGCAGCCTGTCTGGGCGGGGGACTGAAGCTTTCTTT CASSLSGRGTEAFF
TRBJ2-7 TRBD2 . TRBV3-1/TRBV3-2 TGTGCCAGCAGCCAGGGGACTAGCGGATCCTACGAGCAGTACTTC CASSQGTSGSYEQYF
TRBJ1-4 . . TRBV20-1 TGCTCCGGGTCCCTTGGGGAAAAACTGTTTTTT CSGSLGEKLFF
TRBJ2-2 . . TRBV19 TGTGCCAGTAGTATAAGGACCGGGGGGCGAATCGGGGAGCTGTTTTTT CASSIRTGGRIGELFF
TRBJ1-1 TRBD1 . TRBV28 TGTGCCAGCAGTTTAGGACAGGCTCCGAACACTGAAGCTTTCTTT CASSLGQAPNTEAFF
TRBJ1-2 . . TRBV30 TGTGCCTGGAGTGCCTCCTTTGACTATGGCTACACCTTC CAWSASFDYGYTF
TRBJ1-1 . . TRBV19 TGTGCCAGTAGTATAGGCCCAGGGCCTGAAGCTTTCTTT CASSIGPGPEAFF
TRBJ2-3 TRBD2 . TRBV28 TGTGCCAGCAGTTTAGGACTAGCGGGGAGCACAGATACGCAGTATTTT CASSLGLAGSTDTQYF
TRBJ2-7 TRBD1 once TRBV12-3/TRBV12-4 TGTGCCAGCAGACCAGGGGGCGGTGAGCAGTACTTC CASRPGGGEQYF
TRBJ2-1 TRBD2 once TRBV3-1/TRBV3-2 TGTGCCAGCAGCCGTCAGACTAGCGGGAACTCCTACAATGAGCAGTTCTTC CASSRQTSGNSYNEQFF
TRBJ2-1 TRBD2 . TRBV7-3 TGTGCCAGCAGCTTAACCGGGACTAGCGTTGAGCAGTTCTTC CASSLTGTSVEQFF
TRBJ2-3 TRBD1 . TRBV2 TGTGCCAGCAGCCTGGACAGGGGCACAGATACGCAGTATTTT CASSLDRGTDTQYF
TRBJ2-7 TRBD1 . TRBV28 TGTGCCAGCAGTTCCGGCCGCTGGACAGGCTACGAGCAGTACTTC CASSSGRWTGYEQYF
TRBJ2-7 TRBD2 . TRBV3-1/TRBV3-2 TGTGCCAGCAGTCGACTAGCGGGAGTTCCCTACGAGCAGTACTTC CASSRLAGVPYEQYF
TRBJ2-2 TRBD2 . TRBV5-1 TGCGCCAGCAGCTCGACTAGCGGGAGGTCCGGGGAGCTGTTTTTT CASSSTSGRSGELFF
TRBJ2-7 . . TRBV18 TGTGCCAGCTCACCACCCGGGAGTAGCTCCTACGAGCAGTACTTC CASSPPGSSSYEQYF
TRBJ1-2 . . TRBV7-9 TGTGCCAGCAGCTTAGCTTCAACTAACTATGGCTACACCTTC CASSLASTNYGYTF
TRBJ1-1 . once TRBV30 TGTGCCTGGAGCCAGGGAGGGATGAACACTGAAGCTTTCTTT CAWSQGGMNTEAFF
TRBJ2-7 TRBD1 . TRBV2 TGTGCCAGCAGTGAGAGGGACAGGACCTACGAGCAGTACTTC CASSERDRTYEQYF
TRBJ1-6 TRBD1 . TRBV30 TGTGCCTGGAGTGAGGGGACAGGGGAAAGCTCACCCCTCCACTTT CAWSEGTGESSPLHF
TRBJ2-7 . . TRBV2 TGTGCCAGCAGGGAATCCTACTACGAGCAGTACTTC CASRESYYEQYF
TRBJ1-4 . . TRBV7-9 TGTGCCAGCAGCTTAGGCGGCGGGAATGAAAAACTGTTTTTT CASSLGGGNEKLFF
TRBJ2-3 . . TRBV5-4 TGTGCCAGCAGCTACCCCCCTGGAGGTGATACGCAGTATTTT CASSYPPGGDTQYF
TRBJ1-3 . . TRBV15 TGTGCCACCAGCAGAGGGGATCGGGGGGTGAGCTCTGGAAACACCATATATTTT CATSRGDRGVSSGNTIYF